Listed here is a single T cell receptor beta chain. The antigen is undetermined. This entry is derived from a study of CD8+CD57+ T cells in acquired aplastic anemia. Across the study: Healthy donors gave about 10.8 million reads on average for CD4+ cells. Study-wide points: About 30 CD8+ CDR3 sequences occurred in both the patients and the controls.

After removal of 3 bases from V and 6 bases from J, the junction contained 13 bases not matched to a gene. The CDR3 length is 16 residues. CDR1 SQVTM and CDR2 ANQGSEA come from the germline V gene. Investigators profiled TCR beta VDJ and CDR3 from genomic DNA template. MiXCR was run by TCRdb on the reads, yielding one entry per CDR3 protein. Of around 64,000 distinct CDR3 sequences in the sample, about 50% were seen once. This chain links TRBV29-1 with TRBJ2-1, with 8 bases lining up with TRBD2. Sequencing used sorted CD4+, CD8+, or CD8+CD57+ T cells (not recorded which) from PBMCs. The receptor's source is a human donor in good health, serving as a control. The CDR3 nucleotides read TGCAGCGTTGATGGGCTGGCTAGCGGGCATGGCAATGAGCAGTTCTTC. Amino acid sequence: CSVDGLASGHGNEQFF.